This T cell receptor beta chain appears in the sequencing data of a study of PD-1 blockade in mismatch repair-deficient tumors. On the study more broadly: All were previously treated, progressing patients with about 12 mismatch repair-deficient cancer types.

Study-level points and caveats: Tumor-resident clones, often undetectable pretreatment in blood, expanded then contracted after pembrolizumab.

The data were produced by immunoSEQ multiplex PCR, yet TCRdb's version contains in-frame clones alone and is incomplete. This sample has roughly 45,000 clones, with roughly 82% found just once. Concerning this clone: Its antigen is as yet unknown.

Trimming left V 2 bases short and J 1 base short, with 20 bases between. In germline, CDR1 is LNHNV, CDR2 YYDKDF (reference sequence). The CDR3 is 18 amino acids. A few pembrolizumab responders had their TCRs sequenced. The sequence came from an adult with mismatch repair-deficient cancer. The chain combines TRBV15 with TRBJ1-1, with D tentatively TRBD1 (5 bases). Sequencing used PBMCs, obtained before pembrolizumab treatment. The CDR3 DNA reads TGTGCCACCAGCAGACCATACAGGCGGGTCGGGGGGAACACTGAAGCTTTCTTT. This encodes CATSRPYRRVGGNTEAFF. The full variable domain, completed using reference TRBV15 and TRBJ1-1, is DAMVIQNPRYQVTQFGKPVTLSCSQTLNHNVMYWYQQKSSQAPKLLFHYYDKDFNNEADTPDNFQSRRPNTSFCFLDIRSPGLGDTAMYLCATSRPYRRVGGNTEAFFGQGTRLTVV.